This T cell receptor (beta chain) was recorded in a study of blood T cells in healthy people across ages. Findings and caveats of the study: The CMV status of each donor remained undetermined, and this could have confounded shifts in expanded clonotypes.

Comments on this clonotype: Its antigen is not identified.

A sample-barcoded 5' primer and a J-beta primer mix were used in a second PCR of roughly 6 to 11 cycles. Each of the cDNA molecules was tagged by a template-switch adaptor with 12 random nucleotides. MiXCR, run by TCRdb on the 5' RACE reads, gives a single entry per CDR3 protein. Among 500,000 to 650,000 distinct CDR3 sequences listed, roughly a quarter were seen once. This same sample was also taken into another study, of T cells of mothers and their children. According to that study: Donation came from a few healthy Caucasian mothers together with their six children.

The TCR sequence derives from a boy younger than 10 in good health. The sample comprised blood.

CDR3: CATSDLQHDGGYTF. The CDR3 DNA reads as TGTGCCACCAGTGATTTGCAGCATGATGGTGGCTACACCTTC. The V call is TRBV24-1, the J call TRBJ1-2; the D is unclear. The CDR3 length is 14 residues. Germline CDR1 KGHDR, CDR2 SFDVKD. V gave up 0 bases and J gave up 7 bases, with 11 bases separating them.